The T cell receptor (beta chain) described here comes from a study of T-cell memory formation after mild COVID-19. Study outcomes and limitations: Contracting CD8+ clones were enriched in EMRA, CD4+ mainly in CM and EM.

One entry per CDR3 protein results from TCRdb running MiXCR on the 5' RACE reads. Among 340,000 or so distinct CDR3 sequences listed, around 13% were seen once. The CDR3 sequence is 14 residues long. In germline, CDR1 is SQVTM, CDR2 ANQGSEA. The V end lost 5 bases, the J end lost 7 bases, and 18 bases lay between the germline ends. Ten or more counts support this clonotype. Antigen: not known. Sequencing was carried out using PBMCs or a T cell subset sorted from them (not recorded which). This sequence originates from a man aged 18 to 30 who had mild COVID-19 (a few samples of this study predate the infection). Cell type and time point are not known. This rearrangement joins TRBV29-1 to TRBJ2-1; possibly TRBD2 for D (5 bases). The CDR3 coding sequence is TGCAGCGTTTCCCGACCCCCGGGATTTAATGAGCAGTTCTTC. It specifies CSVSRPPGFNEQFF.